These T cell receptor beta chains were read from a single sample in a study of T cell repertoires in cytomegalovirus infection. TCRdb analysed the reads with MiXCR anew, one entry per CDR3 protein. The sample includes about 150,000 distinct CDR3 sequences, around a quarter of them seen just once. Sequencing was carried out using PBMCs. The receptors come from a human donor in good health (CMV status not recorded). Some clones in this sample may be carry-over from other donors' samples. Each CDR3 is given with its conserved first and last residue. D genes are given only for firm matches. Clone size is given for some rows only: seen once, a few or many times, or a class if the clone is expanded.

d_call	v_call	clone_size	j_call	cdr3_nt	cdr3_aa
NA	TRBV5-5	NA	TRBJ1-1	TGTGCCAGCAGCGTCTTGAAGAGAGCTTTCTTT	CASSVLKRAFF
NA	TRBV18	many	TRBJ1-1	TGTGCCAGCTCACCAAGGGGACTGTCGAACACTGAAGCTTTCTTT	CASSPRGLSNTEAFF
NA	TRBV25-1	few	TRBJ1-2	TGTGCCAGCAGTGAAGTGAGATTCGGCTACACCTTC	CASSEVRFGYTF
NA	TRBV30	NA	TRBJ2-4	TGTGCCTGGAGTGTATGGGAAAACATTCAGTACTTC	CAWSVWENIQYF
TRBD2	TRBV29-1	NA	TRBJ2-3	TGCAGCGTGGCACTAGCGGGCACAGATACGCAGTATTTT	CSVALAGTDTQYF
NA	TRBV7-2	many	TRBJ2-7	TGTGCCAGCAGCTTAGGGGGTCTCTCCCTGAGCTCCTACGAGCAGTACTTC	CASSLGGLSLSSYEQYF
NA	TRBV20-1	few	TRBJ1-2	TGCAGTGCTAGATCGGGGGTCGGCTATGGCTACACCTTC	CSARSGVGYGYTF
NA	TRBV4-2	NA	TRBJ1-2	TGTGCCAGCAGCCAAGACCGAGAGTACTACACCTTC	CASSQDREYYTF
NA	TRBV7-9	few	TRBJ1-4	TGTGCCAGCAGCCACCGGGGTAATGAAAAACTGTTTTTT	CASSHRGNEKLFF
NA	TRBV5-1	once	TRBJ1-1	TGCGCCAGCAGCCACCAGGCGAACACTGAAGCTTTCTTT	CASSHQANTEAFF
TRBD1	TRBV29-1	few	TRBJ2-7	TGCAGCGTTGGAAACAGGGGATCCTACGAGCAGTACTTC	CSVGNRGSYEQYF
NA	TRBV10-3	few	TRBJ2-2	TGTGCCATCGGAGGCTCCGGCCTAGGGAGCACCGGGGAGCTGTTTTTT	CAIGGSGLGSTGELFF
NA	TRBV12-3/TRBV12-4	few	TRBJ2-7	TGTGCCAGCAGTTCAGGGGTAGGGATAGCGGGTAGCTCCTACGAGCAGTACTTC	CASSSGVGIAGSSYEQYF
TRBD1	TRBV28	many	TRBJ2-5	TGTGCCAGCAGTATAGGACAGGACAACCAAGAGACCCAGTACTTC	CASSIGQDNQETQYF
NA	TRBV18	NA	TRBJ2-7	TGTGCCAGCTCAACCACGGGACCAGAATACGAGCAGTACTTC	CASSTTGPEYEQYF
TRBD2	TRBV12-3/TRBV12-4	few	TRBJ2-7	TGTGCCAGCAGCCGGACTAGCGGGAGAAACGAGCAGTACTTC	CASSRTSGRNEQYF
NA	TRBV7-9	few	TRBJ2-1	TGTGCCAGCAGCCGCCTTCTAGCCAATGAGCAGTTCTTC	CASSRLLANEQFF
TRBD1	TRBV6-5	few	TRBJ1-4	TGTGCCAGCAGTTACCTTGGGGGACAGGGCCCGAATGAAAAACTGTTTTTT	CASSYLGGQGPNEKLFF
NA	TRBV12-3/TRBV12-4	NA	TRBJ1-2	TGTGCCAGCAGTTTAGAGTCTTCTAACTATGGCTACACCTTC	CASSLESSNYGYTF
TRBD2	TRBV4-2	NA	TRBJ2-1	TGTGCCAGCAGCCGACTAAGAATGGGGACTATCCACAATGAGCAGTTCTTC	CASSRLRMGTIHNEQFF